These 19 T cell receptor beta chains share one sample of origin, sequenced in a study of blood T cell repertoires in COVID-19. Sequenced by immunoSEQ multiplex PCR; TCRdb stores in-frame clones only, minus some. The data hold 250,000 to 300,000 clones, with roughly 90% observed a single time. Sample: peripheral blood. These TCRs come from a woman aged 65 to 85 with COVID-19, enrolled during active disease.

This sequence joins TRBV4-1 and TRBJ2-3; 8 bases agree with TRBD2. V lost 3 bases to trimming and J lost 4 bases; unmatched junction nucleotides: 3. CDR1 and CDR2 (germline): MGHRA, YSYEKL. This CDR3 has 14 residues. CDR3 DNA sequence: TGCGCCAGCAGCCAGCCGGGGGGGTCAGATACGCAGTATTTT. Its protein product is CASSQPGGSDTQYF.

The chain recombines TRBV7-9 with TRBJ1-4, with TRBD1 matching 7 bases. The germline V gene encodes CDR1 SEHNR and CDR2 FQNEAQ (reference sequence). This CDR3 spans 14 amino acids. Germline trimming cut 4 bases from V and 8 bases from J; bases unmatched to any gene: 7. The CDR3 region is CASSSTTGTEKLFF. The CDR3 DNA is TGTGCCAGCAGCTCCACGACAGGGACCGAAAAACTGTTTTTT. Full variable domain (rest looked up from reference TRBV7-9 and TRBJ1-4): DTGVSQNPRHKITKRGQNVTFRCDPISEHNRLYWYRQTLGQGPEFLTYFQNEAQLEKSRLLSDRFSAERPKGSFSTLEIQRTEQGDSAMYLCASSSTTGTEKLFFGSGTQLSVL.

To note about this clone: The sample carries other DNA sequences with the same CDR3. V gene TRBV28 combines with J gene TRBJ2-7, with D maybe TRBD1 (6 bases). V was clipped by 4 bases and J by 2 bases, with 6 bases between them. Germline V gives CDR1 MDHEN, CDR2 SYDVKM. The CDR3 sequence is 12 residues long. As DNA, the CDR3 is TGTGCCAGCAGTTCAGGGGCCTACGAGCAGTACTTC. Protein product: CASSSGAYEQYF.

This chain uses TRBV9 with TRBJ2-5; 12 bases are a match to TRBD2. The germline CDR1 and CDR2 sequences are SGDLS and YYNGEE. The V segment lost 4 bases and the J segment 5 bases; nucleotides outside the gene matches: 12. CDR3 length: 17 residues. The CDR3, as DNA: TGTGCCAGCAGCCCCCCTAGCGGGGGGGCCGGGATGGAGACCCAGTACTTC. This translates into CASSPPSGGAGMETQYF. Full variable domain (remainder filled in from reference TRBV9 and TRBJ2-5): DSGVTQTPKHLITATGQRVTLRCSPRSGDLSVYWYQQSLDQGLQFLIQYYNGEERAKGNILERFSAQQFPDLHSELNLSSLELGDSALYFCASSPPSGGAGMETQYFGPGTRLLVL.

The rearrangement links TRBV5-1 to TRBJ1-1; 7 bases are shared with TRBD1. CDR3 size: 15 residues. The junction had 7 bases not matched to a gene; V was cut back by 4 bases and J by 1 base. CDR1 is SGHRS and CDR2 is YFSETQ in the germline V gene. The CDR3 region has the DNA TGCGCCAGCAGCCGCACAGGGGTTTCGAACACTGAAGCTTTCTTT. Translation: CASSRTGVSNTEAFF.

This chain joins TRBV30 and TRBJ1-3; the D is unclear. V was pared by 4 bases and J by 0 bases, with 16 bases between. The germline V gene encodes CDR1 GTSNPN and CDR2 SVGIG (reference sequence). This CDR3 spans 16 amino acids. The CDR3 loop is CAWTFGGLSSGNTIYF. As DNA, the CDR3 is TGTGCCTGGACGTTCGGAGGGTTGAGCTCTGGAAACACCATATATTTT. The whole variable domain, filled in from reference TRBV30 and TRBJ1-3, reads SQTIHQWPATLVQPVGSPLSLECTVEGTSNPNLYWYRQAAGRGLQLLFYSVGIGQISSEVPQNLSASRPQDRQFILSSKKLLLSDSGFYLCAWTFGGLSSGNTIYFGEGSWLTVV.

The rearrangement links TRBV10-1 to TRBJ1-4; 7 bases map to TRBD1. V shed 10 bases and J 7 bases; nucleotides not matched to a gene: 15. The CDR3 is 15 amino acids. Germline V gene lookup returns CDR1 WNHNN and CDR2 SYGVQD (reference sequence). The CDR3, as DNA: TGCGCCACCCATTACCGCAACAGGGGAGTTGAAAAACTGTTTTTT. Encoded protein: CATHYRNRGVEKLFF.

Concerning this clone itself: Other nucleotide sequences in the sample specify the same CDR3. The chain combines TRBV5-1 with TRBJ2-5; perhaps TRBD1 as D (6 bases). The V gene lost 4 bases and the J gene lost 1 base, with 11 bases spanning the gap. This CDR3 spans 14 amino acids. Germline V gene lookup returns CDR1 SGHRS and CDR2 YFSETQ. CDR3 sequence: CASSTLTGQETQYF. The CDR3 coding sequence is TGCGCCAGCAGCACTTTGACAGGCCAAGAGACCCAGTACTTC. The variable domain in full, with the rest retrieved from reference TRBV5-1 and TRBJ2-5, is KAGVTQTPRYLIKTRGQQVTLSCSPISGHRSVSWYQQTPGQGLQFLFEYFSETQRNKGNFPGRFSGRQFSNSRSEMNVSTLELGDSALYLCASSTLTGQETQYFGPGTRLLVL.

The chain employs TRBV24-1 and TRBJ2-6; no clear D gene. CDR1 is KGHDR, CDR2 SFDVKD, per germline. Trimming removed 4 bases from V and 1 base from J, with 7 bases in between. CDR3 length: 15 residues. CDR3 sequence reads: CATSDPRSGANVLTF. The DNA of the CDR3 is TGTGCCACCAGTGACCCCCGTTCTGGGGCCAACGTCCTGACTTTC.

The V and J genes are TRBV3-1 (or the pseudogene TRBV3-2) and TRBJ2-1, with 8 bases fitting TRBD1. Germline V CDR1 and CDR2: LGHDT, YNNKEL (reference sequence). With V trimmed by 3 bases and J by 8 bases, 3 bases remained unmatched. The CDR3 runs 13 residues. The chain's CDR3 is CASSQATGDEQFF. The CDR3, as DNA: TGTGCCAGCAGCCAGGCGACAGGGGATGAGCAGTTCTTC.

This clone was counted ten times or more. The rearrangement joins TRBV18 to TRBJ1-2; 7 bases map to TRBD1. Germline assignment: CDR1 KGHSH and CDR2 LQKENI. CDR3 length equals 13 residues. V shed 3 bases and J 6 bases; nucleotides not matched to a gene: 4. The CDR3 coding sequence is TGTGCCAGCTCACCCGAAGGGGGCAATGGCTACACCTTC. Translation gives CASSPEGGNGYTF.

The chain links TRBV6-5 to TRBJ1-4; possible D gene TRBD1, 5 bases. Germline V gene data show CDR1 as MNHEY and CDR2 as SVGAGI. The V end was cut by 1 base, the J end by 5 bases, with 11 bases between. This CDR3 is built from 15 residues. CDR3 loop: CASSYFQGLNEKLFF. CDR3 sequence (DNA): TGTGCCAGCAGTTACTTCCAGGGCCTGAATGAAAAACTGTTTTTT.

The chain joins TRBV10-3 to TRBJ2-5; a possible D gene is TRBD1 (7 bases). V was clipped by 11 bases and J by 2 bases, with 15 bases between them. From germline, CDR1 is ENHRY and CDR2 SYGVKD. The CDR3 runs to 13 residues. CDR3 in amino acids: CAARGADQETQYF. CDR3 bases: TGTGCCGCCAGGGGGGCAGATCAAGAGACCCAGTACTTC.

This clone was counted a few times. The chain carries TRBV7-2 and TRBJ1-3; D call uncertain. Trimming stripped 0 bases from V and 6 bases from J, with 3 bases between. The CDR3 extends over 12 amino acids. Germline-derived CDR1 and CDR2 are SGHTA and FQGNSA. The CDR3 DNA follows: TGTGCCAGCAGCTTAGCGGCAAACACCATATATTTT. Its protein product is CASSLAANTIYF.

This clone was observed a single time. This CDR3 reads CATSDGDRGRNGELFF. In nucleotides, the CDR3 is TGTGCCACCAGTGATGGGGACAGGGGGCGGAACGGGGAGCTGTTTTTT. V is TRBV24-1 and J is TRBJ2-2; 12 nucleotides match TRBD1. This CDR3 contains 16 residues. Looked up from germline, CDR1 is KGHDR and CDR2 is SFDVKD. The V gene end was trimmed by 3 bases and the J gene end by 7 bases; junction bases not matched to a gene: 5.

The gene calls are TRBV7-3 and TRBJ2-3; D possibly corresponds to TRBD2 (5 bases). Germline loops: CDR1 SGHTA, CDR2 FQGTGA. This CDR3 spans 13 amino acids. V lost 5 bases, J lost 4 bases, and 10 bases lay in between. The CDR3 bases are TGTGCCAGCAGCCCGTCGGGGTCAGATACGCAGTATTTT. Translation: CASSPSGSDTQYF.

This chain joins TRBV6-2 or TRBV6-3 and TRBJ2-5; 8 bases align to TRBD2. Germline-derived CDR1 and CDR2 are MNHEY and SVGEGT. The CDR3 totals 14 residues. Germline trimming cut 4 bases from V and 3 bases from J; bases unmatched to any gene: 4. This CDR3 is CASSFLAGEETQYF. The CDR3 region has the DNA TGTGCCAGCAGTTTCCTAGCGGGTGAAGAGACCCAGTACTTC.

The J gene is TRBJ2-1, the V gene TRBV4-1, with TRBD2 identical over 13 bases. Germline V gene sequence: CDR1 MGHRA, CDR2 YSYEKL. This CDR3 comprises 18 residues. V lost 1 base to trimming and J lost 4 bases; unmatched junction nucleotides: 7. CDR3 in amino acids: CASSQGSLAGGMYNEQFF. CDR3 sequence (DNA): TGCGCCAGCAGCCAAGGATCACTAGCGGGGGGGATGTACAATGAGCAGTTCTTC.

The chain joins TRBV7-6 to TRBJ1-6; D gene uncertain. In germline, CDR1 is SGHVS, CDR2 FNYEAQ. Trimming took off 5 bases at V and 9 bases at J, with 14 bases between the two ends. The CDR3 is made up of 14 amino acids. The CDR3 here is CASSLSPEGSPLHF. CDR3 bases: TGTGCCAGCAGCCTGAGCCCCGAGGGTTCACCCCTCCACTTT.